Listed below are T cell receptor beta chains from one sample, sequenced in a study of T cells after yellow fever vaccination. MiXCR was run by TCRdb on the 5' RACE reads, yielding one entry per CDR3 protein. The sample has more than 250,000 distinct CDR3 sequences, around 6.8% seen once. This material consisted of PBMCs, taken 35 to 50 days after the first yellow fever vaccination. All receptors come from a man younger than 30 who received the YFV17D yellow fever vaccine. Both conserved end residues are part of each CDR3. The D gene is left open where the match is weak. Expanded clones get a size class; other rows say once, few or many, or leave the size out.

TRBV6-5	11	.	TRBJ1-2	.	CASRAGRGYTF	TGTGCCAGCAGGGCCGGGAGAGGCTACACCTTC
TRBV20-1	15	.	TRBJ2-5	.	CSARKTGSGLETQYF	TGCAGTGCTAGGAAAACAGGATCCGGACTGGAGACCCAGTACTTC
TRBV20-1	13	.	TRBJ1-5	.	CSARSQGGQPQHF	TGCAGTGCTAGATCGCAGGGTGGTCAGCCCCAGCATTTT
TRBV20-1	17	TRBD2	TRBJ2-1	many	CSARDYELAGAPSEQFF	TGCAGTGCTAGAGATTATGAACTAGCGGGGGCCCCGTCTGAGCAGTTCTTC
TRBV6-5	13	.	TRBJ1-1	.	CASSYYAGTEAFF	TGTGCCAGCAGTTATTACGCGGGTACTGAAGCTTTCTTT
TRBV5-6	18	.	TRBJ2-2	.	CAISSGPYRMGSTGELFF	TGTGCCATCAGCTCCGGGCCATACCGTATGGGGAGCACCGGGGAGCTGTTTTTT
TRBV4-2	16	TRBD1	TRBJ1-6	many	CASSQDRGQGGSPLHF	TGTGCCAGCAGCCAAGATCGGGGACAGGGGGGTTCACCCCTCCACTTT
TRBV7-2	17	TRBD2	TRBJ2-3	many	CASSLRLAGASTDTQYF	TGTGCCAGCAGCTTACGGCTAGCGGGGGCCAGCACAGATACGCAGTATTTT
TRBV5-1	15	.	TRBJ1-1	few	CASSLAYSGSTEAFF	TGCGCCAGCAGCTTGGCCTATAGCGGAAGCACTGAAGCTTTCTTT
TRBV20-1	13	TRBD2	TRBJ2-5	few	CSANVAGVETQYF	TGCAGTGCTAATGTAGCGGGGGTCGAGACCCAGTACTTC
TRBV6-5	14	.	TRBJ1-4	many	CASSYGGTNEKLFF	TGTGCCAGCAGTTACGGGGGGACTAATGAAAAACTGTTTTTT
TRBV2	14	.	TRBJ1-1	few	CASINTPGSTEAFF	TGTGCCAGCATAAATACCCCAGGGAGCACTGAAGCTTTCTTT
TRBV10-3	17	TRBD1	TRBJ2-2	.	CAISETSGTANTGELFF	TGTGCCATCAGTGAAACTTCCGGGACAGCGAACACCGGGGAGCTGTTTTTT
TRBV7-2	15	.	TRBJ1-4	many	CASSLVPGRIEKLFF	TGTGCCAGCAGCTTAGTTCCAGGGAGAATTGAAAAACTGTTTTTT
TRBV5-1	13	.	TRBJ2-5	few	CASSPQEGETQYF	TGCGCCAGCAGCCCTCAGGAGGGGGAGACCCAGTACTTC
TRBV5-6	13	.	TRBJ2-5	.	CASTITGQETQYF	TGTGCCAGCACCATTACAGGGCAAGAGACCCAGTACTTC
TRBV29-1	10	.	TRBJ2-1	.	CSLGNNEQFF	TGCAGCCTGGGGAACAATGAGCAGTTCTTC
TRBV11-1	13	.	TRBJ1-2	.	CASTRDGTYGYTF	TGTGCCAGCACCCGGGACGGCACCTATGGCTACACCTTC
TRBV29-1	14	.	TRBJ1-1	few	CSVDFGNWNTEAFF	TGCAGCGTTGATTTCGGAAATTGGAACACTGAAGCTTTCTTT
TRBV5-1	15	TRBD1	TRBJ1-1	.	CASSSAEGAYTEAFF	TGCGCCAGCAGCTCCGCCGAGGGGGCGTATACTGAAGCTTTCTTT
TRBV29-1	15	.	TRBJ2-6	few	CSVSGAFSGANVLTF	TGCAGCGTTAGCGGAGCTTTCTCTGGGGCCAACGTCCTGACTTTC
TRBV7-2	14	.	TRBJ1-5	.	CASSPRPLDQPQHF	TGTGCCAGCAGCCCACGACCTCTGGATCAGCCCCAGCATTTT
TRBV5-1	14	TRBD1	TRBJ2-5	.	CASSLGGQQETQYF	TGCGCCAGCAGCTTAGGGGGACAGCAAGAGACCCAGTACTTC
TRBV5-5	13	.	TRBJ1-1	.	CATSGWVDTEAFF	TGTGCCACCTCTGGATGGGTTGACACTGAAGCTTTCTTT
TRBV6-2/TRBV6-3	16	.	TRBJ1-5	few	CASIGAQGTGNQPQHF	TGTGCCAGCATAGGGGCTCAGGGGACCGGCAATCAGCCCCAGCATTTT
TRBV20-1	13	.	TRBJ2-5	many	CSAPRTGKETQYF	TGCAGTGCTCCTCGGACCGGGAAAGAGACCCAGTACTTC
TRBV5-1	15	.	TRBJ2-3	many	CASSSVLTQTDTQYF	TGCGCCAGCAGCTCCGTTTTGACCCAGACAGATACGCAGTATTTT
TRBV7-3	17	.	TRBJ1-1	.	CASSLSHNNSLNTEAFF	TGTGCCAGCAGCTTATCGCACAACAACTCCTTGAACACTGAAGCTTTCTTT
TRBV7-2	14	.	TRBJ2-3	few	CASSLVGWGDTQYF	TGTGCCAGCAGCTTAGTGGGGTGGGGGGATACGCAGTATTTT
TRBV6-5	15	.	TRBJ1-6	few	CASSYSPTFNSPLHF	TGTGCCAGCAGTTACAGCCCAACATTTAATTCACCCCTCCACTTT
TRBV4-3	20	TRBD2	TRBJ2-5	.	CASSQVLAGPGAEGFETQYF	TGCGCCAGCAGCCAAGTACTAGCGGGACCGGGGGCGGAAGGTTTCGAGACCCAGTACTTC
TRBV6-6	13	TRBD1	TRBJ1-2	.	CASSGQGGDGYTF	TGTGCCAGCTCGGGACAGGGGGGGGATGGCTACACCTTC
TRBV6-5	13	.	TRBJ1-5	.	CASSWRGHQPQHF	TGTGCCAGCAGTTGGCGGGGCCATCAGCCCCAGCATTTT
TRBV12-3/TRBV12-4	14	TRBD1	TRBJ1-2	.	CASSRTEGGTGDTF	TGTGCCAGCAGTAGAACCGAGGGTGGGACAGGGGACACCTTC
TRBV5-1	15	TRBD2	TRBJ2-5	.	CASSSGGAPGETQYF	TGCGCCAGCAGCTCGGGAGGGGCCCCGGGAGAGACCCAGTACTTC
TRBV15	15	TRBD2	TRBJ2-5	.	CATSRAGTSKETQYF	TGTGCCACCAGCAGAGCCGGGACTAGCAAGGAGACCCAGTACTTC
TRBV4-1	15	.	TRBJ1-1	.	CASSLEKGMNTEAFF	TGCGCCAGCAGCCTAGAGAAGGGGATGAACACTGAAGCTTTCTTT
TRBV20-1	15	.	TRBJ1-1	many	CSARGAATLGTEAFF	TGCAGTGCTAGAGGCGCGGCCACGTTGGGGACTGAAGCTTTCTTT
TRBV4-2	15	.	TRBJ2-3	many	CASSQDRVSTDTQYF	TGTGCCAGCAGCCAAGATCGTGTTTCGACCGATACGCAGTATTTT
TRBV7-9	14	TRBD1	TRBJ2-5	.	CASSRLGGVETQYF	TGTGCCAGCAGCCGTCTAGGGGGCGTAGAGACCCAGTACTTC
TRBV12-3/TRBV12-4	15	.	TRBJ1-6	.	CASSSEGGLNSPLHF	TGTGCCAGCAGTTCCGAGGGGGGACTCAATTCACCCCTCCACTTT
TRBV20-1	12	.	TRBJ1-4	many	CSARGTAEKLFF	TGCAGTGCTAGAGGGACGGCTGAAAAACTGTTTTTT
TRBV6-5	17	.	TRBJ2-7	few	CASSYSNPGSRSYEQYF	TGTGCCAGCAGTTACTCGAATCCCGGATCTCGCTCCTACGAGCAGTACTTC
TRBV12-3/TRBV12-4	14	.	TRBJ1-4	.	CASSPDRTNEKLFF	TGTGCCAGCAGCCCTGACAGGACTAATGAAAAACTGTTTTTT
TRBV7-9	13	.	TRBJ1-4	many	CASSGRQSEKLFF	TGTGCCAGCAGCGGAAGACAGAGTGAAAAACTGTTTTTT
TRBV4-1	15	.	TRBJ1-6	few	CASSQTRSYNSPLHF	TGCGCCAGCAGCCAAACGCGCTCCTATAATTCACCCCTCCACTTT
TRBV10-3	16	.	TRBJ2-1	.	CAISVNPADTRWEQFF	TGTGCCATCAGTGTCAACCCGGCAGATACGAGATGGGAGCAGTTCTTC
TRBV7-8	14	.	TRBJ2-5	.	CASSLIDGEENQYF	TGTGCCAGCAGCTTAATTGACGGGGAAGAGAACCAGTACTTC
TRBV3-1	11	.	TRBJ2-5	many	CASSQDVTQYF	TGTGCCAGCAGCCAAGACGTGACCCAGTACTTC
TRBV10-3	14	TRBD1	TRBJ1-5	.	CAISEDRVGQPQHF	TGTGCCATCAGTGAAGACAGGGTGGGTCAGCCCCAGCATTTT
TRBV4-2	14	.	TRBJ2-5	few	CASSQMGEWETQYF	TGTGCCAGCAGCCAAATGGGGGAGTGGGAGACCCAGTACTTC
TRBV5-1	15	.	TRBJ2-3	.	CASSFTGPSTDTQYF	TGCGCCAGCAGCTTCACGGGACCCAGCACAGATACGCAGTATTTT